This passage covers 24 T cell receptor beta chains from one sample sequenced in a study of T cell responses to AZD1222 COVID-19 vaccine. The protocol was immunoSEQ multiplex PCR, while the TCRdb copy is restricted to in-frame clones and leaves out a portion. The sample carries some 71,000 clones, roughly nine tenths recorded once. The specimen was peripheral blood, collected 28 days after the second AZD1222 dose. The source of these receptors is an adult who received the AZD1222 COVID-19 vaccine.

This clone was found once. V and J are TRBV11-3 and TRBJ2-4, with 7 bases that match TRBD1. The germline V gene encodes CDR1 SGHNT and CDR2 YENEEA. The ends lost 5 bases at V and 0 bases at J; junction bases unmatched: 10. The CDR3 covers 17 residues. For the CDR3, the DNA is TGTGCCAGCAGCGGACGTTCAGGGGGTTTAGCCAAAAACATTCAGTACTTC. It yields the protein CASSGRSGGLAKNIQYF.

This clone has only a few counts. The chain recombines TRBV6-5 with TRBJ1-3, with a tentative D call TRBD1 (6 bases). Looked up from germline, CDR1 is MNHEY and CDR2 is SVGAGI. The germline V and J ends were trimmed by 3 bases and 2 bases, with 11 bases remaining between them. This CDR3 has 15 residues. DNA of the CDR3: TGTGCCAGCAGTTATTCCAGGGGACCTGGAAACACCATATATTTT. Translating gives CASSYSRGPGNTIYF.

This chain joins TRBV5-6 and TRBJ1-4; weak D call: TRBD1 (5 bases). The germline gives CDR1 SGHDT, CDR2 YYEEEE. Trimming stripped 7 bases from V and 0 bases from J, with 22 bases between. The CDR3 length is 18 residues. The CDR3 protein is CASGDGQASLATNEKLFF. The CDR3 coding sequence is TGTGCCAGCGGCGATGGACAAGCCTCCCTCGCAACTAATGAAAAACTGTTTTTT.

This clone turned up a few times. The V call is TRBV18, the J call TRBJ2-5, with a tentative D call TRBD2 (5 bases). V lost 5 bases, J lost 2 bases, and 6 bases lay in between. From germline, CDR1 is KGHSH and CDR2 LQKENI. The CDR3 runs to 12 residues. This chain's CDR3 is CASSGSQETQYF. The CDR3 nucleotides read TGTGCCAGCTCAGGGAGTCAAGAGACCCAGTACTTC.

The chain has TRBV16 and TRBJ2-1, with D perhaps TRBD2 (6 bases). The V gene lost 4 bases and the J gene lost 2 bases, with 15 bases spanning the gap. The germline V gene encodes CDR1 KGHSY and CDR2 FQNENV. The CDR3 runs 16 residues. CDR3 sequence reads: CASSPLEGVAYNEQFF. The CDR3 bases are TGTGCCAGCAGCCCACTGGAGGGAGTAGCCTACAATGAGCAGTTCTTC.

The chain couples TRBV5-1 to TRBJ2-5; D uncertain. The CDR3 sequence is 13 residues long. Trimming left V 1 base short and J 0 bases short, with 4 bases between. Germline CDR1 SGHRS, CDR2 YFSETQ. The CDR3 nucleotides read TGCGCCAGCAGCTTGAGTTACCAAGAGACCCAGTACTTC. This codes for CASSLSYQETQYF.

The rearrangement uses TRBV2 and TRBJ2-5; 7 nucleotides align to TRBD1. The germline V gene has CDR1 SNHLY and CDR2 FYNNEI. V trimming: 7 bases; J trimming: 2 bases; junction bases outside the gene matches: 10. The CDR3 is 15 residues long. In DNA form, the CDR3 reads TGTGCCAGCACCTTGACAGGGCTAGGACAAGAGACCCAGTACTTC. Amino acids: CASTLTGLGQETQYF. The entire variable domain, with the rest obtained from reference TRBV2 and TRBJ2-5, is as follows: EPEVTQTPSHQVTQMGQEVILRCVPISNHLYFYWYRQILGQKVEFLVSFYNNEISEKSEIFDDQFSVERPDGSNFTLKIRSTKLEDSAMYFCASTLTGLGQETQYFGPGTRLLVL.

The chain recombines TRBV7-2 with TRBJ2-7; D call uncertain. The germline V gene has CDR1 SGHTA and CDR2 FQGNSA. With 1 base removed from V and 6 bases from J, the gap between germline ends came to 13 bases. This CDR3 is built from 14 residues. The CDR3 spells CASSLGAVSIEQYF. The CDR3 DNA reads as TGTGCCAGCAGCTTAGGGGCAGTATCGATCGAGCAGTACTTC.

This clone was counted only a few times. This sequence joins TRBV18 and TRBJ1-2; 9 nucleotides align to TRBD1. Germline CDR1 reads KGHSH; CDR2 reads LQKENI. The CDR3 is made up of 13 amino acids. V dropped 2 bases and J dropped 7; count of bases not matched to a gene: 2. CDR3 in amino acids: CASSPTGGGGYTF. The CDR3 region has the DNA TGTGCCAGCTCACCAACAGGGGGCGGTGGCTACACCTTC.

The chain is built from TRBV18 and TRBJ1-3; D is unclear. Trimming took 3 bases from V and 8 from J, leaving 11 bases between them. The CDR3 length is 13 residues. The germline V gene encodes CDR1 KGHSH and CDR2 LQKENI. The DNA of the CDR3 is TGTGCCAGCTCACCCCGCGACCGGGACACCATATATTTT. Its protein product is CASSPRDRDTIYF.

The gene calls are TRBV7-3 and TRBJ2-3, with unresolved D. Germline CDR1 reads SGHTA; CDR2 reads FQGTGA. There are 15 residues in the CDR3. Trimming cost V 0 bases and J 2 bases, with 9 bases left between them. In DNA form, the CDR3 reads TGTGCCAGCAGCTTAACTGGCAGCTTCACAGATACGCAGTATTTT. Encoded protein: CASSLTGSFTDTQYF.

This clone was recorded once. The chain couples TRBV16 to TRBJ1-2; 8 bases agree with TRBD1. Germline V CDR1 and CDR2: KGHSY, FQNENV. The CDR3 length is 16 residues. Losses at the gene ends were 0 bases for V and 4 bases for J; bases not matched to a gene: 7. CDR3 nucleotide sequence: TGTGCCAGCAGCCAATCCATAATACAGGGGGGCTATGGCTACACCTTC. It encodes CASSQSIIQGGYGYTF.

V usage is TRBV5-6 and J usage is TRBJ2-3; 8 nucleotides agree with TRBD2. CDR1 is SGHDT, CDR2 YYEEEE, per germline. The CDR3 runs to 16 residues. The V and J ends lost 4 bases and 4 bases, in that order; junction bases with no gene match: 11. CDR3 loop: CASSPDVVAGSDTQYF. For the CDR3, the DNA is TGTGCCAGCAGCCCCGACGTGGTAGCGGGATCAGATACGCAGTATTTT.

The chain couples TRBV6-5 to TRBJ1-2; 9 nucleotides match TRBD1. The V gene's germline CDR1 is MNHEY and CDR2 SVGAGI. CDR3 size: 16 residues. J lost 8 bases, V lost 0 bases, and 10 bases had no gene match. The chain's CDR3 is CASSYSGPGQGNGYTF. The CDR3 coding sequence is TGTGCCAGCAGTTACTCGGGACCGGGACAGGGTAACGGCTACACCTTC.

The chain recombines TRBV5-8 with TRBJ2-2, with TRBD2 matching over 9 bases. V was clipped by 4 bases and J by 2 bases; unmatched bases: 9. The CDR3 has 17 amino acids. The germline V gene has CDR1 SGHTS and CDR2 YDEGEE. The chain's CDR3 is CASSQTSGPQNTGELFF. Written as DNA, the CDR3 is TGTGCCAGCAGCCAGACTAGCGGTCCTCAAAACACCGGGGAGCTGTTTTTT. Combining the CDR3 with reference TRBV5-8 and TRBJ2-2 gives the whole variable domain EAGVTQSPTHLIKTRGQQATLRCSPISGHTSVYWYQQALGLGLQFLLWYDEGEERNRGNFPPRFSGRQFPNYSSELNVNALELEDSALYLCASSQTSGPQNTGELFFGEGSRLTVL.

CDR3 residues: CASSQITGGRNTQYF. Written as DNA, the CDR3 is TGTGCCAGCAGCCAAATTACAGGGGGCCGGAATACGCAGTATTTT. The rearrangement uses TRBV14 and TRBJ2-3, with TRBD1 matching over 9 bases. The CDR3 runs 15 residues. The V gene's germline CDR1 is SGHDN and CDR2 FVKESK. The V gene end was trimmed by 2 bases and the J gene end by 7 bases; junction bases not matched to a gene: 7.

V and J are TRBV7-2 and TRBJ2-1, with TRBD2 matching 11 bases. The V gene's germline CDR1 is SGHTA and CDR2 FQGNSA. J lost 13 bases, V lost 0 bases, and 8 bases had no gene match. CDR3 length: 15 residues. The CDR3 here is CASSLALSSGRLQFF. The CDR3 DNA reads as TGTGCCAGCAGCTTAGCCCTCTCTAGCGGGAGGCTACAGTTCTTC. The whole variable domain, remainder taken from reference TRBV7-2 and TRBJ2-1, is GAGVSQSPSNKVTEKGKDVELRCDPISGHTALYWYRQSLGQGLEFLIYFQGNSAPDKSGLPSDRFSAERTGGSVSTLTIQRTQQEDSAVYLCASSLALSSGRLQFFGPGTRLTVL.

The chain links TRBV11-2 to TRBJ2-4, with 12 positions matching TRBD2. Germline V gives CDR1 SGHAT, CDR2 FQNNGV. Trimming took 5 bases from V and 6 from J; bases not matched to a gene: 2. CDR3 length: 14 residues. CDR3 region: CASSPSGRANIQYF. DNA for the CDR3: TGTGCCAGCAGCCCTAGCGGGAGGGCAAACATTCAGTACTTC. The full variable domain, in which reference TRBV11-2 and TRBJ2-4 provide the parts outside the CDR3, is EAGVAQSPRYKIIEKRQSVAFWCNPISGHATLYWYQQILGQGPKLLIQFQNNGVVDDSQLPKDRFSAERLKGVDSTLKIQPAKLEDSAVYLCASSPSGRANIQYFGAGTRLSVL.

V is TRBV6-6 and J is TRBJ1-2, with 8 bases aligning to TRBD1. The germline V gene encodes CDR1 MNHNY and CDR2 SVGAGI (reference sequence). This CDR3 is built from 16 residues. Losses at the gene ends were 1 base for V and 5 bases for J; bases not matched to a gene: 9. This chain's CDR3 is CASSYFGTGPLYGYTF. As DNA, the CDR3 is TGTGCCAGCAGTTACTTCGGGACAGGACCTCTTTATGGCTACACCTTC.

The V and J genes are TRBV12-3 or TRBV12-4 and TRBJ2-5; D is ambiguous. V lost 3 bases, J lost 6 bases, and 8 bases lay in between. The CDR3 has 12 amino acids. CDR3 sequence reads: CASSLLRKTQYF. In nucleotides, the CDR3 is TGTGCCAGCAGTTTGTTGCGTAAGACCCAGTACTTC.

The chain recombines TRBV28 with TRBJ1-4; 8 bases line up with TRBD1. Germline values: CDR1 MDHEN, CDR2 SYDVKM. J lost 8 bases, V lost 7 bases, and 9 bases had no gene match. This CDR3 contains 14 residues. The CDR3 is CASISGQGAEKLFF. For the CDR3, the DNA is TGTGCCAGCATTTCGGGGCAGGGGGCCGAAAAACTGTTTTTT. Based on the CDR3 plus reference TRBV28 and TRBJ1-4, the full variable domain is DVKVTQSSRYLVKRTGEKVFLECVQDMDHENMFWYRQDPGLGLRLIYFSYDVKMKEKGDIPEGYSVSREKKERFSLILESASTNQTSMYLCASISGQGAEKLFFGSGTQLSVL.

This clone was observed once. This chain connects TRBV7-9 to TRBJ1-5; maybe TRBD1 (5 bases). CDR3 length: 14 residues. The V end was cut by 3 bases, the J end by 1 base, with 7 bases between. Germline CDR1 and CDR2: SEHNR and FQNEAQ (reference sequence). CDR3 bases: TGTGCCAGCAGCTTTCCAGGGAGCAATCAGCCCCAGCATTTT. Translating it yields CASSFPGSNQPQHF.

The table lists this clone with a count of one. The DNA of the CDR3 is TGTGCCAGCAGTCGAGCGGGGGAGCTGTTTTTT. This codes for CASSRAGELFF. The chain joins TRBV27 to TRBJ2-2; D not resolved. The germline CDR1 and CDR2 sequences are MNHEY and SMNVEV (reference sequence). V lost 5 bases and J lost 8, with 6 bases in between. The CDR3 consists of 11 residues.

The V call is TRBV4-2, the J call TRBJ2-4, with D tentatively TRBD2 (6 bases). The germline V gene encodes CDR1 LGHNA and CDR2 YNFKEQ. Trimming stripped 6 bases from V and 6 bases from J, with 15 bases between. This CDR3 contains 14 residues. For the CDR3, the DNA is TGTGCCAGCAGGCCCAGACTAGAGGGAAACATTCAGTACTTC. Its protein is CASRPRLEGNIQYF.